This T cell receptor beta chain was profiled in a study of CD8 T cells in ankylosing spondylitis. Overall study results and limits: Disease-associated clones were reportedly significantly overrepresented in matched ankylosing spondylitis synovial fluid. Several of the motif variants were reported before in synovial fluid and blood from reactive arthritis.

The ends lost 3 bases at V and 2 bases at J; junction bases unmatched: 6. The CDR3 sequence is 15 residues long. Germline CDR1 is SEHNR and CDR2 is FQNEAQ (reference sequence). On this clonotype: Its matching antigen is unknown.

Libraries for TCR beta were made by quantitative 5'-RACE with molecular barcodes. MiXCR, applied by TCRdb to the 5' RACE reads, yields one record per CDR3 protein. The sample records about 150,000 distinct CDR3 sequences, approximately 32% being singletons. The chain joins TRBV7-9 to TRBJ2-5, with 7 bases lining up with TRBD1. The origin of this receptor is a male donor with ankylosing spondylitis. The sequenced material came from synovial fluid, either unsorted or a sorted T cell fraction (not recorded which). As DNA, the CDR3 is TGTGCCAGCAGCTTCTTGACAGGGACACAAGAGACCCAGTACTTC. This translates into CASSFLTGTQETQYF.